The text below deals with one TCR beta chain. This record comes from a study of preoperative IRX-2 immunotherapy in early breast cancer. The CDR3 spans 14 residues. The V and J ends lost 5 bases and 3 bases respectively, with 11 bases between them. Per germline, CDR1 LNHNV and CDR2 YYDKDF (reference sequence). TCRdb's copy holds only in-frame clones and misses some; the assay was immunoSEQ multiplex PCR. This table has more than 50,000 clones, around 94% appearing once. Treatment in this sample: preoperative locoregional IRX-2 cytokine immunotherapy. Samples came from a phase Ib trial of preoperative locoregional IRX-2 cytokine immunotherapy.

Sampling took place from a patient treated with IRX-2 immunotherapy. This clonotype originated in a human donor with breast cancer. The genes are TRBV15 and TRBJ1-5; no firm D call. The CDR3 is CATSRGGNNQPQHF. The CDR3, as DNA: TGTGCCACCAGCCGTGGCGGAAACAATCAGCCCCAGCATTTT.